The 23 T cell receptor beta chains below all came from one sample that was sequenced in a study of metastatic and nonmetastatic thyroid tumors. Patients were all untreated before their thyroid surgery. TCRdb re-analyzed the PCR reads through MiXCR. Found here are tens of thousands of clones, about a sixth of them singletons; the top ten hold 6.9%. Specimen: blood. The receptors here all came from a female donor with papillary thyroid cancer or a benign thyroid nodule (not recorded which). Some clones in this sample may be carry-over from other donors' samples.

Of note for this clone: One junction end does not reproduce the germline sequence, and a read error may be involved. V is TRBV7-8 and J is TRBJ2-1, with 8 bases fitting TRBD2. The germline CDR1 and CDR2 sequences are SGHVS and FQNEAQ. This CDR3 is built from 15 residues. CDR3 amino acids: CASSAEAGVVNDQFF. CDR3 in DNA: TGTGCCAGCAGCGCCGAAGCGGGAGTAGTAAATGATCAGTTCTTC.

This clone appeared many times. The rearrangement joins TRBV30 to TRBJ1-1, with a possible D match to TRBD1 (6 bases). Germline V lookup: CDR1 GTSNPN, CDR2 SVGIG (reference sequence). This CDR3 is built from 12 residues. V was pared by 5 bases and J by 7 bases, with 14 bases between. The CDR3: CAWQKGDIEAFF. The CDR3 nucleotides are TGTGCCTGGCAAAAAGGGGACATTGAAGCTTTCTTT.

This clone was detected ten times or more. This may arise from a read error, as a much more abundant clone is one base away. J is TRBJ1-4 and V is TRBV30; TRBD1 aligns across 8 bases. Germline V lookup: CDR1 GTSNPN, CDR2 SVGIG (reference sequence). This CDR3 spans 14 amino acids. This CDR3 is CAWSVRRGQEKLLF. The CDR3 nucleotides read TGTGCCTGGAGTGTACGCAGGGGGCAAGAAAAACTGCTTTTT.

In its sample, this clone was seen many times. This rearrangement joins TRBV10-3 to TRBJ2-5, with 7 nucleotides matching TRBD1. The CDR3 runs to 12 residues. Per germline, CDR1 ENHRY and CDR2 SYGVKD. The V segment lost 6 bases and the J segment 5 bases; nucleotides outside the gene matches: 3. CDR3 in DNA: TGTGCCATCAGAAAGGACAGGGAGACCCAGTACTTC. It codes for CAIRKDRETQYF.

A few counts support this clone. The junction shows a germline mismatch at one end, possibly a read error. This sequence joins TRBV6-1 and TRBJ2-1, with TRBD2 matching 8 bases. Germline V lookup: CDR1 MNHNS, CDR2 SASEGT. This CDR3 has 16 residues. CDR3 region: CARRMVSGSSYDEQFF. In DNA form, the CDR3 reads TGTGCCAGAAGGATGGTGAGCGGGAGCTCCTACGATGAGCAGTTCTTC.

This clone has ten or more counts. The chain couples TRBV7-8 to TRBJ1-2; 10 nucleotides agree with TRBD1. Looked up from germline, CDR1 is SGHVS and CDR2 is FQNEAQ. The J segment lost 7 bases and the V segment lost 4 bases, leaving 9 bases of the junction unmatched. CDR3 length: 15 residues. This CDR3 is CASSSRDRGSAGYTF. DNA of the CDR3: TGTGCCAGCAGCTCACGGGACAGGGGAAGTGCTGGCTACACCTTC.

There are many counts of this clone. The V gene is TRBV5-6, the J gene TRBJ1-2; 7 nucleotides agree with TRBD1. In germline, CDR1 is SGHDT, CDR2 YYEEEE. V lost 2 bases, J lost 3 bases, and 4 bases stayed unmatched. CDR3 size: 14 residues. The CDR3 here is CASSLGQEHYGYTF. CDR3 DNA: TGTGCCAGCAGCTTAGGACAGGAACACTATGGCTACACCTTC.

This clone was recorded at least ten times. The CDR3 DNA reads TGTGCCAGCAGTCCTCCTTTAGGGAACACCGGGGAGCTGTTTTTT. It yields the protein CASSPPLGNTGELFF. The chain recombines TRBV5-8 with TRBJ2-2; D ambiguous. CDR3 size: 15 residues. Germline-derived CDR1 and CDR2 are SGHTS and YDEGEE. V was pared by 5 bases and J by 1 base, with 12 bases between.

The rearrangement links TRBV11-2 to TRBJ2-7; D perhaps matches TRBD2 (5 bases). The ends were cut back, 7 bases at V and 4 bases at J, with 17 bases in the middle. Germline values: CDR1 SGHAT, CDR2 FQNNGV. There are 14 residues in the CDR3. The CDR3 bases are TGTGCCAGCAACTACCTCCGGGGTGGGTACGAGCAGTACTTC. It translates to CASNYLRGGYEQYF.

This clone was seen repeatedly, ten times or more. In the same sample, other DNA sequences code for this CDR3. The V and J genes are TRBV30 and TRBJ1-2, with D possibly matching TRBD1 (5 bases). The germline gives CDR1 GTSNPN, CDR2 SVGIG (reference sequence). The CDR3 spans 13 residues. The V end lost 0 bases, the J end lost 9 bases, and 14 bases lay between the germline ends. The CDR3 sequence is CAWSVHGGTSYTF. DNA for the CDR3: TGTGCCTGGAGTGTACACGGAGGGACCAGCTACACCTTC.

This clone has ten or more counts. The chain carries TRBV7-9 and TRBJ1-2; TRBD1 matches 8 bases. V lost 2 bases to trimming and J lost 14 bases; unmatched junction nucleotides: 7. The V gene's germline CDR1 is SEHNR and CDR2 FQNEAQ (reference sequence). The CDR3 has 12 residues. The CDR3 region has the DNA TGTGCCAGCAGCTTATTTCAGGGGGCGTATACCTTC. As protein: CASSLFQGAYTF.

This clone showed up many times. The chain employs TRBV5-6 and TRBJ1-3; no firm D call. The V gene lost 2 bases and the J gene lost 5 bases, with 11 bases spanning the gap. CDR1 is SGHDT and CDR2 is YYEEEE in the germline V gene. The CDR3 extends over 14 amino acids. The CDR3 DNA is TGTGCCAGCAGCTTATTTCTGGGGAGAAACACCATATATTTT. The encoded protein is CASSLFLGRNTIYF.

This clone was recorded many times. One junction end disagrees with the germline gene, perhaps due to a read error. This chain links TRBV18 with TRBJ2-1; 13 bases align to TRBD2. CDR3 size: 13 residues. The germline CDR1 and CDR2 sequences are KGHSH and LQKENI. CDR3 nucleotides: TGTGCCAGCTCACCTACTAGCGGGAGGGCCGAAATCTTC. This translates into CASSPTSGRAEIF. The complete variable domain, with remaining parts taken from reference TRBV18 and TRBJ2-1, reads NAGVMQNPRHLVRRRGQEARLRCSPMKGHSHVYWYRQLPEEGLKFMVYLQKENIIDESGMPKERFSAEFPKEGPSILRIQQVVRGDSAAYFCASSPTSGRAEIFGPGTRLTVL.

This clone was recorded many times. The V call is TRBV29-1, the J call TRBJ2-5, with D perhaps being TRBD1 or TRBD2 (5 bases each). Germline-derived CDR1 and CDR2 are SQVTM and ANQGSEA. There are 12 residues in the CDR3. Trimming removed 4 bases at V and 6 bases at J, with 12 bases between. The CDR3 DNA reads as TGCAGCGTTGGAGACGGGGCGAAGACCCAGTACTTC. Protein product: CSVGDGAKTQYF.

V gene TRBV28 combines with J gene TRBJ2-2; D possibly matches TRBD1 or TRBD2 (6 bases each). Trimming stripped 6 bases from V and 12 bases from J, with 26 bases between. The CDR3 has 16 residues. Per germline, CDR1 MDHEN and CDR2 SYDVKM. CDR3: CASSPMGGIIVWQLFF. The CDR3, as DNA: TGTGCCAGCAGCCCTATGGGGGGCATTATTGTCTGGCAGCTGTTTTTT.

This clone was observed at least ten times. At one end, the junction sequence differs from germline, possibly due to a read error. The chain carries TRBV18 and TRBJ2-1; the match to TRBD2 covers 8 bases. Per germline, CDR1 KGHSH and CDR2 LQKENI. CDR3 length: 15 amino acids. The CDR3 sequence: CASSPKNDGRAELLF. As DNA, the CDR3 is TGTGCCAGCTCACCAAAGAATGACGGGAGGGCCGAATTGCTCTTC.

The genes are TRBV20-1 and TRBJ2-7; D could derive from TRBD1 or TRBD2 (6 bases each). CDR1 and CDR2 (germline): DFQATT, SNEGSKA (reference sequence). This CDR3 has 12 amino acids. V lost 5 bases, J lost 4 bases, and 12 bases lay in between. This CDR3 reads CSAAGQRYEQYF. In DNA form, the CDR3 reads TGCAGTGCTGCGGGACAACGTTACGAGCAGTACTTC.

CDR3 sequence: CASSYHVGGRTPLHF. The CDR3 coding sequence is TGTGCCAGCAGTTACCACGTCGGGGGGCGGACACCCCTCCACTTT. The chain links TRBV12-3 or TRBV12-4 to TRBJ1-6; D possibly corresponds to TRBD1 (6 bases). The CDR3 is 15 residues long. V was cut by 4 bases and J by 11 bases, with 18 bases left in between.

This clone is termed medium-sized. The rearrangement uses TRBV10-3 and TRBJ1-6, with a weak D call TRBD1 (5 bases). V shed 4 bases and J shed 3 bases, with 10 bases lying between them. CDR3 length: 15 amino acids. Germline lookup yields CDR1 ENHRY and CDR2 SYGVKD. CDR3 sequence reads: CAISGGSVYNSPLHF. In nucleotides, the CDR3 is TGTGCCATCAGTGGGGGCTCAGTCTATAATTCACCCCTCCACTTT.

This clone was observed once. This chain links TRBV20-1 with TRBJ1-1; tentatively, D is TRBD1 (6 bases). Germline lookup yields CDR1 DFQATT and CDR2 SNEGSKA (reference sequence). Trimming took off 2 bases at V and 3 bases at J, with 16 bases between the two ends. The CDR3 is 15 amino acids. In DNA, the CDR3 is TGCAGTGCTAGACAGACAGGAAGATGGGACACTGAAGCTTTCTTT. This gives the protein CSARQTGRWDTEAFF.

This clone was found a few times. One end of the junction does not line up with germline, which may come from a read error. The rearrangement joins TRBV28 to TRBJ2-1, with TRBD1 as a possible D gene (6 bases). The CDR3 runs 14 residues. Germline lookup yields CDR1 MDHEN and CDR2 SYDVKM. CDR3 sequence: CASRADSFGDEQFF. As DNA, the CDR3 is TGTGCCAGCAGAGCGGACAGTTTCGGCGATGAGCAGTTTTTC.

The chain combines TRBV28 with TRBJ1-5; D is perhaps TRBD1 (5 bases). The CDR3 runs 15 residues. Germline V CDR1 and CDR2: MDHEN, SYDVKM. The CDR3 DNA sequence: TGTGCTATTAAGGGGTCAGGAGGTATCAATCAGCCCCAGCATTTT. This encodes CAIKGSGGINQPQHF.

This clone was found a few times. The chain links TRBV6-5 to TRBJ2-2, with D tentatively TRBD2 (5 bases). CDR3 length: 16 amino acids. The germline gives CDR1 MNHEY, CDR2 SVGAGI. With 2 bases removed from V and 4 bases from J, the gap between germline ends came to 14 bases. The CDR3 loop is CASSYPGWSGTGELFF. Written as DNA, the CDR3 is TGTGCCAGCAGTTACCCGGGATGGTCTGGCACCGGGGAGCTGTTTTTT.